The 12 T cell receptor beta chains reported below all come from one sample, sequenced in a study of T cells in tumors after PD-1 blockade. Stated time point: first of two pre-therapy site-matched biopsies 2 to 3 months apart. Using immunoSEQ multiplex PCR, the repertoire was profiled, and TCRdb retains in-frame clones only, with some absent. This sample has fewer than 5,000 clones, with 65% to 80% found just once. Material: tumor tissue, obtained before anti-PD-1 treatment. The receptors were sampled from a human donor with basal cell carcinoma.

This clone was counted between two and nine times. V usage is TRBV6-2 or TRBV6-3 and J usage is TRBJ1-2; no clear D. The CDR3 extends over 13 amino acids. Per germline, CDR1 MNHEY and CDR2 SVGEGT. Trimming cost V 4 bases and J 3 bases, with 9 bases left between them. The CDR3 DNA follows: TGTGCCAGCAGTTCGTCTTACTACTATGGCTACACCTTC. Translation gives CASSSSYYYGYTF.

The V and J genes are TRBV6-6 and TRBJ2-7, with D perhaps assigned TRBD1 or TRBD2 (5 bases each). V was pared by 0 bases and J by 5 bases, with 17 bases between. CDR3 size: 16 residues. Germline V gene sequence: CDR1 MNHNY, CDR2 SVGAGI (reference sequence). CDR3 loop: CASSYSGAGLIHEQYF. CDR3 nucleotides: TGTGCCAGCAGTTACTCCGGGGCAGGATTAATACACGAGCAGTACTTC.

The chain combines TRBV5-6 with TRBJ1-4, with D possibly being TRBD1 (5 bases). This CDR3 spans 15 amino acids. V dropped 0 bases and J dropped 8 bases, with 14 bases sitting between them. Per the germline V gene, CDR1 is SGHDT and CDR2 is YYEEEE. The CDR3 loop is CASSLEHSEGEKLFF. The CDR3 DNA follows: TGTGCCAGCAGCTTGGAACACTCCGAGGGGGAAAAACTGTTTTTT.

This clone was observed a single time. This chain joins TRBV19 and TRBJ2-2; 10 bases match TRBD1. The CDR3 has 15 residues. Per the germline V gene, CDR1 is LNHDA and CDR2 is SQIVND (reference sequence). With 6 bases clipped from V and 4 bases from J, the junction kept 5 bases outside the gene matches. CDR3 amino acids: CASSSGTGVTGELFF. The CDR3 region has the DNA TGTGCCAGTAGCTCCGGGACAGGGGTCACCGGGGAGCTGTTTTTT.

The chain has TRBV12-3 or TRBV12-4 and TRBJ1-2, with TRBD1 matching 7 bases. This CDR3 region has 13 residues. The trim removed 6 bases at V and 4 bases at J, leaving 5 bases unmatched. The CDR3 coding sequence is TGTGCCAGCAGGAGACAGGGCGGCTATGGCTACACCTTC. Amino acid sequence: CASRRQGGYGYTF.

As DNA, the CDR3 is TGCGCCAGCAGCTTAGTTGGGGATACGCAGTATTTT. Translated: CASSLVGDTQYF. V and J are TRBV5-1 and TRBJ2-3; no definite D call. With 2 bases removed from V and 6 bases from J, the gap between germline ends came to 7 bases. The CDR3 totals 12 residues. Germline V gives CDR1 SGHRS, CDR2 YFSETQ.

The chain links TRBV19 to TRBJ1-6; D is ambiguous. V was cut by 6 bases and J by 0 bases, with 6 bases left in between. The CDR3 length is 14 residues. The V gene's germline CDR1 is LNHDA and CDR2 SQIVND (reference sequence). Here the CDR3 reads CASSISSYNSPLHF. In nucleotides, the CDR3 is TGTGCCAGTAGCATAAGCTCCTATAATTCACCCCTCCACTTT.

This chain uses TRBV6-6 with TRBJ2-7, with TRBD2 identical over 10 bases. The CDR3 runs 14 residues. Germline V gene lookup returns CDR1 MNHNY and CDR2 SVGAGI (reference sequence). Losses at the gene ends were 2 bases for V and 4 bases for J; bases not matched to a gene: 2. This CDR3 reads CASSYPSGGYEQYF. Written as DNA, the CDR3 is TGTGCCAGCAGTTACCCTAGCGGGGGATACGAGCAGTACTTC.

This sequence joins TRBV21-1 and TRBJ1-2. TRBV21-1 is a pseudogene. The CDR3 is 14 residues long. The CDR3 spells CASSKVPGSYGYTF. The DNA of the CDR3 is TGTGCCAGCAGCAAAGTTCCGGGGTCCTATGGCTACACCTTC.

This clone was recorded a few times. V usage is TRBV7-2 and J usage is TRBJ2-7; 8 bases are a match to TRBD1. Per germline, CDR1 SGHTA and CDR2 FQGNSA. V trimming: 1 base; J trimming: 7 bases; junction bases outside the gene matches: 9. The CDR3 consists of 15 residues. The CDR3 sequence is CASSLDRTGMREQYF. DNA for the CDR3: TGTGCCAGCAGCTTAGATAGGACAGGGATGAGGGAGCAGTACTTC.

The chain carries TRBV15 and TRBJ2-7; the match to TRBD1 covers 8 bases. Germline CDR1 reads LNHNV; CDR2 reads YYDKDF (reference sequence). The CDR3 is 15 amino acids. The trim removed 2 bases at V and 2 bases at J, leaving 5 bases unmatched. This chain's CDR3 is CATSRSLTGAYEQYF. CDR3 nucleotide sequence: TGTGCCACCAGCAGATCCTTGACAGGGGCCTACGAGCAGTACTTC. Variable domain in full (rest from reference TRBV15 and TRBJ2-7): DAMVIQNPRYQVTQFGKPVTLSCSQTLNHNVMYWYQQKSSQAPKLLFHYYDKDFNNEADTPDNFQSRRPNTSFCFLDIRSPGLGDTAMYLCATSRSLTGAYEQYFGPGTRLTVT.

The chain joins TRBV25-1 to TRBJ2-1; 7 bases match TRBD2. CDR3 size: 14 residues. V shed 4 bases and J 8 bases; nucleotides not matched to a gene: 8. Per the germline V gene, CDR1 is MGHDK and CDR2 is SYGVNS. CDR3 residues: CASSAETSVDEQFF. Written as DNA, the CDR3 is TGTGCCAGCAGTGCAGAAACTAGCGTCGATGAGCAGTTCTTC.